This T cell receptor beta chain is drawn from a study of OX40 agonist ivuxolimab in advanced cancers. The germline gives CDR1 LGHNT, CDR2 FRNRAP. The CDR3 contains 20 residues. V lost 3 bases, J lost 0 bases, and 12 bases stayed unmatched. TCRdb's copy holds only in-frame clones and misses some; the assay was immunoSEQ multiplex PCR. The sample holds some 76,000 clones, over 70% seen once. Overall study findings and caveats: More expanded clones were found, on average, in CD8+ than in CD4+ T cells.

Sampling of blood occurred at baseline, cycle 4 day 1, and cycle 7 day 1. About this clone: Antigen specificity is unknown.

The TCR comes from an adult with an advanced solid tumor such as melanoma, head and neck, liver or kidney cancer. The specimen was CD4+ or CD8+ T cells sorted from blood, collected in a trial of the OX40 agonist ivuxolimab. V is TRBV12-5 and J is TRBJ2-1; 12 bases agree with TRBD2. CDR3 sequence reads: CASGFGGLAGFPGSYNEQFF. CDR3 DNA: TGTGCTAGTGGTTTCGGCGGACTAGCGGGATTCCCCGGCTCCTACAATGAGCAGTTCTTC.